Below, 17 T cell receptor beta chains from the same sample are listed, as sequenced in a study of T cell responses to AZD1222 COVID-19 vaccine. The protocol was immunoSEQ multiplex PCR, while the TCRdb copy is restricted to in-frame clones and leaves out a portion. The sample holds more than 110,000 clones, more than 85% seen once. Sample: peripheral blood, taken on day 0 of AZD1222 vaccination. All receptors come from an adult in good health.

The chain recombines TRBV27 with TRBJ2-4, with a tentative D call TRBD1 (5 bases). The germline gives CDR1 MNHEY, CDR2 SMNVEV (reference sequence). CDR3 length: 14 residues. V was trimmed by 6 bases and J by 8 bases, leaving 17 bases between them. The CDR3 sequence: CASSPAGPGYIQYF. The DNA for the CDR3 is TGTGCCAGCAGCCCCGCCGGCCCAGGGTACATTCAGTACTTC.

Concerning this clone itself: Other DNA sequences from this sample encode an identical CDR3 as well. The chain joins TRBV9 to TRBJ1-1, with unresolved D. Germline V CDR1 and CDR2: SGDLS, YYNGEE. Deletions cut 0 bases from V and 4 bases from J, with 10 bases between. There are 14 residues in the CDR3. The CDR3, as DNA: TGTGCCAGCAGCGTAGCCTCTCGGGGCACTGAAGCTTTCTTT. Translation gives CASSVASRGTEAFF.

The V and J genes are TRBV6-1 and TRBJ1-2; D might be TRBD1 (5 bases). The CDR3 extends over 14 amino acids. Trimming removed 10 bases from V and 2 bases from J, with 17 bases in between. CDR1 is MNHNS and CDR2 is SASEGT in the germline V gene. The chain's CDR3 is CAISSGGANYGYTF. CDR3 coding DNA: TGTGCCATCTCTTCTGGGGGAGCGAACTATGGCTACACCTTC.

This chain connects TRBV15 to TRBJ2-1; 7 bases align to TRBD1. This CDR3 has 13 residues. V shed 4 bases, J shed 6 bases, and the junction held 3 bases outside the gene matches. CDR1 is LNHNV, CDR2 YYDKDF, per germline (reference sequence). CDR3 sequence reads: CATSTRQGNEQFF. The CDR3 DNA reads as TGTGCCACCAGCACAAGACAGGGCAATGAGCAGTTCTTC.

The chain carries TRBV28 and TRBJ2-7; 7 bases align to TRBD2. This CDR3 spans 11 amino acids. CDR1 MDHEN and CDR2 SYDVKM come from the germline V gene. CDR3 nucleotides: TGTGCGGGCGGGGAGGGGCACGAGCAGTACTTC. Encoded protein: CAGGEGHEQYF.

This chain links TRBV28 with TRBJ2-3; D remains ambiguous. The CDR3 has 15 residues. Germline V gene lookup returns CDR1 MDHEN and CDR2 SYDVKM. The V and J ends lost 5 bases and 2 bases respectively, with 14 bases between them. The CDR3 region is CASSEVDSFTDTQYF. DNA for the CDR3: TGTGCCAGCAGTGAGGTAGACTCTTTCACAGATACGCAGTATTTT.

The chain is built from TRBV11-2 and TRBJ1-1; possibly TRBD1 for D (6 bases). The CDR3 has 15 amino acids. Trimming took off 5 bases at V and 6 bases at J, with 19 bases between the two ends. CDR1 is SGHAT and CDR2 is FQNNGV in the germline V gene. CDR3 region: CASSPIQGIRPEAFF. The CDR3 DNA sequence: TGTGCCAGCAGCCCTATCCAGGGGATTCGCCCTGAAGCTTTCTTT. Variable domain in full (rest from reference TRBV11-2 and TRBJ1-1): EAGVAQSPRYKIIEKRQSVAFWCNPISGHATLYWYQQILGQGPKLLIQFQNNGVVDDSQLPKDRFSAERLKGVDSTLKIQPAKLEDSAVYLCASSPIQGIRPEAFFGQGTRLTVV.

The chain combines TRBV28 with TRBJ1-3; D might be TRBD1 (5 bases). V lost 6 bases and J lost 0, with 6 bases in between. Germline assignment: CDR1 MDHEN and CDR2 SYDVKM. The CDR3 extends over 13 amino acids. CDR3 coding DNA: TGTGCCAGCAGCCAGGGCTCTGGAAACACCATATATTTT. Protein sequence: CASSQGSGNTIYF.

The chain recombines TRBV19 with TRBJ2-7, with 7 bases matching TRBD1. V was clipped by 7 bases and J by 5 bases; unmatched bases: 11. Germline lookup yields CDR1 LNHDA and CDR2 SQIVND (reference sequence). CDR3 length: 14 amino acids. The CDR3 DNA sequence: TGTGCCAGTAACTTAGGGGGCTTATACGACGAGCAGTACTTC. Its translation is CASNLGGLYDEQYF.

The V call is TRBV9, the J call TRBJ1-1; tentative D call: TRBD1 (6 bases). Trimming took off 9 bases at V and 8 bases at J, with 23 bases between the two ends. The germline gives CDR1 SGDLS, CDR2 YYNGEE. There are 14 residues in the CDR3. CDR3 sequence reads: CATISIRTAIEAFF. The CDR3 bases are TGTGCCACCATATCAATTAGGACAGCGATCGAAGCTTTCTTT.

The chain uses TRBV9 and TRBJ2-7, with D possibly TRBD2 on 5 matching bases. Trimming took off 4 bases at V and 6 bases at J, with 8 bases between the two ends. Germline assignment: CDR1 SGDLS and CDR2 YYNGEE. This CDR3 has 11 amino acids. CDR3 DNA: TGTGCCAGCAGCCCTCGGGGCGAGCAGTACTTC. This translates into CASSPRGEQYF.

CDR3 DNA: TGCGCCAGCAGCTTGGATCCAGGCTCTGGCTCCTACAATGAGCAGTTCTTC. Amino acids: CASSLDPGSGSYNEQFF. This chain links TRBV5-1 with TRBJ2-1; D call uncertain. Looked up from germline, CDR1 is SGHRS and CDR2 is YFSETQ. The germline V and J ends were trimmed by 0 bases and 0 bases, with 13 bases remaining between them. The CDR3 spans 17 residues.

This chain connects TRBV7-8 to TRBJ2-2, with 7 bases aligning to TRBD1. The V gene end was trimmed by 1 base and the J gene end by 1 base; junction bases not matched to a gene: 12. Germline CDR1 and CDR2: SGHVS and FQNEAQ. CDR3 length: 19 amino acids. CDR3 loop: CASSLGGQKSSRNTGELFF. CDR3 DNA: TGTGCCAGCAGCTTAGGGGGACAGAAATCTTCAAGGAACACCGGGGAGCTGTTTTTT.

This chain uses TRBV6-1 with TRBJ2-5, with D hard to call. The CDR3 is made up of 17 amino acids. Germline V gene data show CDR1 as MNHNS and CDR2 as SASEGT. V was clipped by 0 bases and J by 4 bases, with 18 bases between them. CDR3 sequence reads: CASSEALLGKPGETQYF. DNA for the CDR3: TGTGCCAGCAGTGAAGCGCTTCTGGGGAAGCCGGGAGAGACCCAGTACTTC.

The genes are TRBV27 and TRBJ2-7; D ambiguous. The germline V and J ends were trimmed by 7 bases and 2 bases, with 15 bases remaining between them. From germline, CDR1 is MNHEY and CDR2 SMNVEV (reference sequence). This CDR3 is 14 amino acids long. The chain's CDR3 is CASNPSGRAYEQYF. The CDR3 nucleotides are TGTGCCAGCAACCCCAGTGGAAGGGCCTACGAGCAGTACTTC.

V usage is TRBV7-7 and J usage is TRBJ2-5; 8 bases agree with TRBD2. The germline CDR1 and CDR2 sequences are SSHAT and FNYEAQ (reference sequence). The CDR3 is 15 residues long. The ends lost 5 bases at V and 6 bases at J; junction bases unmatched: 11. The CDR3: CASSPGGGTGKTQYF. In nucleotides, the CDR3 is TGTGCCAGCAGCCCCGGCGGGGGGACTGGGAAGACCCAGTACTTC.

The genes are TRBV28 and TRBJ1-3; D is perhaps TRBD1 (5 bases). The CDR3 sequence is 15 residues long. Per germline, CDR1 MDHEN and CDR2 SYDVKM. V was clipped by 3 bases and J by 8 bases, with 17 bases between them. CDR3 sequence (DNA): TGTGCCAGCAGTTTTTCGGCTGCCCTGGGGGACACCATATATTTT. This encodes CASSFSAALGDTIYF.